The clone carrying this TCR beta chain was seen a handful of times. Its target is not known. The data derive from a study of vaccination and CD4 T cells after COVID-19. Overall study context: The authors exposed cells to overlapping spike peptides derived from SARS-CoV-2, HCoV-NL63, HCoV-OC43 and HCoV-229E. In the control cultures, a CEFX pool, an HIV-1 Nef pool, or no peptide was supplied. General study results and limits: Within the convalescent patients, a median approximately 90% of the SARS-CoV-2-reactive clones were ones that appeared only post-vaccination.

This CDR3 is built from 17 residues. Germline lookup yields CDR1 MNHEY and CDR2 SVGEGT. Trimming left V 8 bases short and J 1 base short, with 24 bases between. Specified treatment: roughly nine-day PBMC culture with coronavirus spike peptide pools or control peptides (ViraFEST assay). From the unexposed donor, CD4+ T cells were collected ahead of the COVID-19 pandemic (2011-2018). The Oncomine TCR Beta short-read assay sequenced DNA from cultured CD4+ T cells. TCRdb analysed the PCR reads with MiXCR anew, one entry per CDR3 protein. The sample has 8,500 to 9,500 distinct CDR3 sequences; more than 25% are singletons.

The clonotype was recovered from a human donor in good health. Sequenced: CD4+ T cells from blood, cultured in vitro. J is TRBJ2-7 and V is TRBV6-2 or TRBV6-3; D uncertain. CDR3 coding DNA: TGTGCCAGCTACCATAGCCTCCGCCTCCCTCAATCCTACGAGCAGTACTTC. Its translation: CASYHSLRLPQSYEQYF.